This T cell receptor (beta chain) was identified in a study of kidney transplant recipient with SARS-CoV-2 infection. TCRdb ran MiXCR on the reads and lists one entry per CDR3 protein. This table holds fewer than 250,000 distinct CDR3 sequences, 25% to 35% found once. This clonotype was recorded at least ten times. The specimen comprised a blood sample, sampled at baseline and on approximately day 120 from a kidney transplant recipient. This sequence was found in a young adult male patient who had COVID-19 and was a kidney transplant recipient. T cells may partly derive from the graft donor.

As DNA, the CDR3 is TGTGCCAGTAGTCCGGGTCGCACAGGAGAGCAGTACTTC. This encodes CASSPGRTGEQYF. The chain is built from TRBV19 and TRBJ2-7; maybe TRBD1 (5 bases). With 5 bases removed from V and 7 bases from J, the gap between germline ends came to 15 bases. In germline, CDR1 is LNHDA, CDR2 SQIVND (reference sequence). This CDR3 has 13 residues.